This entry features one T cell receptor (beta chain) sequence. Germline V gene sequence: CDR1 SGHRS, CDR2 YFSETQ. Deletions cut 4 bases from V and 0 bases from J, with 20 bases between. The CDR3 totals 19 residues. For sorted subsets, about 0.2 ug DNA per replicate equaled around 28,000 T cell genomes. Original processing notes: As immunoSEQ supplied junction-only sequences (without quality scores), filtering differed. Here immunoSEQ multiplex PCR was the method, and the copy in TCRdb shows in-frame clones only, minus some. V and J calls and clone size are those listed in that table; D and trimming were worked out from the DNA. The sample has 2 million to 2.5 million clones, approximately 95% seen once. The record originates from a study of shared clonotypes between healthy human individuals. About the study: CD4 naive and memory got three plates each, CD8 naive two, CD8 memory one.

Splitting of CD4+ cells produced CD45RA+ naive and CD45RA-negative memory subsets. Sequences were obtained from naive CD4+ T cells from PBMCs. Subset here: CD45RA+ positively selected. The TCR comes from a man aged 18 to 29 in good health. Some clones in this sample may be carry-over from other donors' samples. This chain uses TRBV5-1 with TRBJ2-6; D could derive from TRBD1 or TRBD2 (5 bases each). The CDR3: CASSASRGLSTSGANVLTF. CDR3 sequence (DNA): TGCGCCAGCAGCGCTTCTCGGGGCCTCTCAACCTCTGGGGCCAACGTCCTGACTTTC.